This T cell receptor (beta chain) was captured by sequencing in a study of T-cell reconstitution after alpha-beta-depleted transplantation in children. This clonotype has ten or more counts. The antigen is not known. The CDR3 runs 15 residues. The V and J ends lost 0 bases and 5 bases respectively, with 13 bases between them. In germline, CDR1 is LNHNV, CDR2 YYDKDF (reference sequence). General study findings and limits: Several hundred expanded graft clones reportedly supplied alpha-beta T cells about two months after transplant. T-cell counts and diversity at one year post-transplant came mainly from newly produced T cells.

Using unique molecular identifiers, the investigators prepared the TCRbeta library. From the PCR reads, TCRdb called clonotypes with MiXCR, one entry per CDR3 protein. This table has 250,000 to 300,000 distinct CDR3 sequences, roughly 8.2% appearing once. Sequencing was performed on peripheral blood, taken 360 days after TCRalphabeta/CD19-depleted stem cell transplant. This TCR was sampled from a female patient aged 2 to 10 who had a stem cell transplant for Fanconi anemia, so the T cells may come from the graft donor. The J gene is TRBJ1-2, the V gene TRBV15; D not certain. The chain's CDR3 is CATSRDGVILYGYTF. The CDR3 bases are TGTGCCACCAGCAGAGATGGGGTGATCCTGTATGGCTACACCTTC. Variable domain in full (rest from reference TRBV15 and TRBJ1-2): DAMVIQNPRYQVTQFGKPVTLSCSQTLNHNVMYWYQQKSSQAPKLLFHYYDKDFNNEADTPDNFQSRRPNTSFCFLDIRSPGLGDTAMYLCATSRDGVILYGYTFGSGTRLTVV.